This T cell receptor (beta chain) was observed in a study of T-cell reconstitution after alpha-beta-depleted transplantation in children. Overall study results and limits: The study reportedly traced alpha-beta T cells about two months after transplant to several hundred expanded graft clones. Counts and diversity of T cells one year after transplant came mostly from newly produced T cells. From surviving recipient T cells and thymic progenitors came the high day-60 TCRbeta diversity observed in some patients.

Using unique molecular identifiers, the investigators prepared the TCRbeta library. TCRdb reanalysed the PCR reads using MiXCR and keeps one entry per CDR3 protein. The data hold about 610,000 distinct CDR3 sequences, with 25% to 30% observed a single time. Notes on this clonotype: The antigen remains unidentified.

Germline loops: CDR1 SGHDT, CDR2 YYEEEE. This CDR3 spans 13 amino acids. V lost 4 bases to trimming and J lost 5 bases, with 13 bases between them. The chain is built from TRBV5-6 and TRBJ2-7; D unclear. Specimen: PBMCs, collected before TCRalphabeta/CD19-depleted stem cell transplant. This TCR was recovered from a boy under two years old with Wiskott-Aldrich syndrome, due to receive a stem cell transplant. CDR3 DNA sequence: TGTGCCAGCAGCCGCCTTCAGATCCACGAGCAGTACTTC. Protein sequence: CASSRLQIHEQYF.